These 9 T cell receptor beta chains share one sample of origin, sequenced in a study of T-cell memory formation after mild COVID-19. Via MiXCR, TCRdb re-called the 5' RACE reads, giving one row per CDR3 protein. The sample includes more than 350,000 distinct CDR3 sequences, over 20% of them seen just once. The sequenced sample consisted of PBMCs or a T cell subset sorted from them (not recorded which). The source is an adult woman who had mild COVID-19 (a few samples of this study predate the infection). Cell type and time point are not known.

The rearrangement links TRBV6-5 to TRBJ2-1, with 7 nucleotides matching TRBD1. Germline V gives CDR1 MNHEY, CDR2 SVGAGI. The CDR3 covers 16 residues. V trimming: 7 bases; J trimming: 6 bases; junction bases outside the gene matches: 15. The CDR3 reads CASMLGGSRFPNEQFF. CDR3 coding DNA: TGTGCCAGCATGTTAGGGGGCTCCCGATTCCCCAATGAGCAGTTCTTC.

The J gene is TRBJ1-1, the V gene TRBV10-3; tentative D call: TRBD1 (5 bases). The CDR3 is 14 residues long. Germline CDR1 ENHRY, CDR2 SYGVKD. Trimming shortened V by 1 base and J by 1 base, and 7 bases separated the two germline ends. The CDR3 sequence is CAISEFGGNTEAFF. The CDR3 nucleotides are TGTGCCATCAGTGAGTTCGGGGGGAACACTGAAGCTTTCTTT.

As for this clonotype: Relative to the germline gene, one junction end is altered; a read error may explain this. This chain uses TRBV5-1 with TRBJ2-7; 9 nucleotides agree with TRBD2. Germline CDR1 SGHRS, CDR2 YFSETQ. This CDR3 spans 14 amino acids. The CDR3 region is CARSLAGAPHEQYF. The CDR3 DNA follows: TGCGCCAGGAGCTTAGCGGGAGCCCCCCACGAGCAGTACTTC.

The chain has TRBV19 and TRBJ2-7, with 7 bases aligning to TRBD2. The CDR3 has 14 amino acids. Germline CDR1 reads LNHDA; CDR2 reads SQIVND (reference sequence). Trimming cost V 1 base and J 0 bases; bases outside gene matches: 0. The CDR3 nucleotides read TGTGCCAGTAGTATAGCGGGAGGCTCCTACGAGCAGTACTTC. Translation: CASSIAGGSYEQYF.

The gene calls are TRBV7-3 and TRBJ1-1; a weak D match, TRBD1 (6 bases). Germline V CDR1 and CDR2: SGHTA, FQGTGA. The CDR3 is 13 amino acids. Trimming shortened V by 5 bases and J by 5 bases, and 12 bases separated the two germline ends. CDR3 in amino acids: CASSIRQGTEAFF. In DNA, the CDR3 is TGTGCCAGCAGCATCCGTCAGGGGACTGAAGCTTTCTTT. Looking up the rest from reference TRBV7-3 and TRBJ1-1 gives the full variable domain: GAGVSQTPSNKVTEKGKYVELRCDPISGHTALYWYRQSLGQGPEFLIYFQGTGAADDSGLPNDRFFAVRPEGSVSTLKIQRTERGDSAVYLCASSIRQGTEAFFGQGTRLTVV.

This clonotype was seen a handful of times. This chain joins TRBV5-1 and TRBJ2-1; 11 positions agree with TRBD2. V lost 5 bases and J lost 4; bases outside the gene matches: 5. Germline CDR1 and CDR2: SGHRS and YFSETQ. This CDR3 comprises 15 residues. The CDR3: CASRPTSGSYNEQFF. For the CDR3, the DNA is TGCGCCAGCAGACCAACTAGCGGGAGTTACAATGAGCAGTTCTTC.

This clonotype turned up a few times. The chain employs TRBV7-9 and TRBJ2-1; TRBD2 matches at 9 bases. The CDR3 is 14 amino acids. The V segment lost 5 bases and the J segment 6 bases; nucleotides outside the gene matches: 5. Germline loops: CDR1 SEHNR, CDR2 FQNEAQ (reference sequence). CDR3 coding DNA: TGTGCCAGCAGCCGTAGCGGGAGTGTCAATGAGCAGTTCTTC. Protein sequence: CASSRSGSVNEQFF.

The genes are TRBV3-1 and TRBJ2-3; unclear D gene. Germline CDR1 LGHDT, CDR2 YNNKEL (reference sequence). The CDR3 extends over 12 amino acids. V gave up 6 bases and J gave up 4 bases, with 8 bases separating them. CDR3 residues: CASSRPPDTQYF. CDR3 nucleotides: TGTGCCAGCAGTCGACCCCCAGATACGCAGTATTTT.

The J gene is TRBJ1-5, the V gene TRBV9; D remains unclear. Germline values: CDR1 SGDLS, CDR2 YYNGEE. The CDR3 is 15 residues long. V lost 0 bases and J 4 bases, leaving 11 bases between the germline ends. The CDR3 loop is CASSVVGEVNQPQHF. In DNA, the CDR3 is TGTGCCAGCAGCGTAGTTGGGGAAGTGAATCAGCCCCAGCATTTT.